This T cell receptor beta chain comes out of a study of T cells in Graves' hyperthyroidism and ophthalmopathy. Broader study findings: Expanded thyroid clonotypes (above 0.001) were mostly also found in blood. Patients with ophthalmopathy were separated from those with stable hyperthyroidism by a 13 V-J model.

Amplification of TCR beta CDR3 regions was performed using RNA transcripts as template. HTBI primers were the set used in a first-round RT-PCR of the TCR CDR3. TCRdb fed the multiplex PCR reads into MiXCR, producing one record per CDR3 protein. The repertoire holds around 600,000 distinct CDR3 sequences, with about 14% as singletons. Note on this clonotype: Its cognate antigen is unknown.

The ends lost 3 bases at V and 1 base at J; junction bases unmatched: 14. Germline loops: CDR1 SGHNT, CDR2 YYREEE (reference sequence). The CDR3 is made up of 18 amino acids. This TCR came from a woman aged 45 to 65 with Graves' ophthalmopathy. This rearrangement joins TRBV5-4 to TRBJ2-7, with 9 bases matching TRBD2. Sequences were obtained from blood. CDR3 in amino acids: CASSSASGKAVWSYEQYF. The CDR3 DNA follows: TGTGCCAGCAGCTCGGCTAGCGGGAAGGCGGTCTGGTCCTACGAGCAGTACTTC.